Following are 30 T cell receptor beta chains from one sample sequenced in a study of T cells in Graves' hyperthyroidism and ophthalmopathy. Amplified TCR beta CDR3 regions came from RNA transcripts. HTBI primers were employed in a first-round RT-PCR of the TCR CDR3. A single record per CDR3 protein comes from TCRdb applying MiXCR to the multiplex PCR reads. The profile shows hundreds of thousands of distinct CDR3 sequences, around 46% of them singletons. Input material: peripheral blood or thyroid tissue (not recorded which). These receptors were collected from a woman between 18 and 29 years old with Graves' hyperthyroidism.

The chain uses TRBV20-1 and TRBJ1-2, with D unclear. In germline, CDR1 is DFQATT, CDR2 SNEGSKA (reference sequence). Trimming left V 3 bases short and J 8 bases short, with 19 bases between. The CDR3 runs to 14 residues. The CDR3: CSASFRGPPIGYTF. The CDR3 DNA sequence: TGCAGTGCTAGTTTCCGGGGTCCCCCGATAGGCTACACCTTC.

The chain joins TRBV24-1 to TRBJ1-2; perhaps TRBD1 as D (5 bases). V was shortened by 9 bases and J by 0 bases, with 22 bases between the two germline ends. The CDR3 extends over 17 amino acids. Germline lookup yields CDR1 KGHDR and CDR2 SFDVKD. The CDR3 sequence: CATRLGGYWGANYGYTF. In DNA form, the CDR3 reads TGTGCCACCCGACTGGGAGGTTACTGGGGGGCTAACTATGGCTACACCTTC.

This clonotype was seen a few times. The chain has TRBV20-1 and TRBJ1-4; the D is unclear. CDR3 length: 14 amino acids. Germline CDR1 DFQATT, CDR2 SNEGSKA (reference sequence). V dropped 6 bases and J dropped 5 bases, with 16 bases sitting between them. CDR3 sequence (DNA): TGCAGTGCCAATGTCGGGCAGATAAATGAAAAACTGTTTTTT. Protein: CSANVGQINEKLFF.

In its sample, this clonotype was seen a few times. The V gene is TRBV7-2, the J gene TRBJ1-4; perhaps TRBD1 as D (6 bases). The V and J ends lost 5 bases and 5 bases respectively, with 24 bases between them. This CDR3 comprises 18 residues. The germline gives CDR1 SGHTA, CDR2 FQGNSA. For the CDR3, the DNA is TGTGCCAGCAGCCTTAGGGGGTTCGCCCCCTGGGGGAATGAAAAACTGTTTTTT. Translated, it gives CASSLRGFAPWGNEKLFF.

The chain has TRBV19 and TRBJ2-7; perhaps TRBD2 as D (6 bases). Germline V gene data show CDR1 as LNHDA and CDR2 as SQIVND (reference sequence). Deletions cut 5 bases from V and 5 bases from J, with 22 bases between. The CDR3 has 16 residues. The DNA for the CDR3 is TGTGCCAGTAGTGCCCGCGTGGGGCGGGGCGACCACGAGCAGTACTTC. Translation: CASSARVGRGDHEQYF.

This clonotype came up a few times. This chain joins TRBV20-1 and TRBJ2-5; 11 bases map to TRBD2. Germline lookup yields CDR1 DFQATT and CDR2 SNEGSKA (reference sequence). This CDR3 comprises 15 residues. Trimming removed 6 bases from V and 1 base from J; junction bases left unmatched: 7. The CDR3 region is CSAGTSGPTQETQYF. The CDR3 nucleotides are TGCAGTGCGGGGACTAGCGGTCCTACCCAAGAGACCCAGTACTTC.

CDR3 residues: CASSPRGLAGGETQYF. Written as DNA, the CDR3 is TGTGCCAGCAGCCCCCGGGGACTAGCGGGAGGAGAGACCCAGTACTTC. The chain carries TRBV12-3 or TRBV12-4 and TRBJ2-5; 15 positions match TRBD2. The junction had 6 bases not matched to a gene; V was cut back by 6 bases and J by 4 bases. The CDR3 is made up of 16 amino acids.

This sequence joins TRBV7-9 and TRBJ1-1; tentative D call: TRBD1 (5 bases). Trimming pared 5 bases from V and 0 bases from J, leaving 10 bases between. This CDR3 region has 14 residues. CDR1 and CDR2 from the germline V gene are SEHNR and FQNEAQ (reference sequence). The CDR3 sequence is CASSQVGLNTEAFF. The DNA for the CDR3 is TGTGCCAGCAGCCAAGTGGGGCTGAACACTGAAGCTTTCTTT.

The rearrangement joins TRBV29-1 to TRBJ2-7; 10 bases are a match to TRBD1. Trimming removed 8 bases from V and 5 bases from J; junction bases left unmatched: 9. In germline, CDR1 is SQVTM, CDR2 ANQGSEA. The CDR3 has 13 residues. The CDR3 DNA reads as TGCAGCCTTGGCAGGGACAGGGGTGACGAGCAGTACTTC. The encoded protein is CSLGRDRGDEQYF.

This clonotype was seen a few times. This sequence joins TRBV19 and TRBJ2-7; TRBD2 aligns across 8 bases. This CDR3 has 13 amino acids. Germline loops: CDR1 LNHDA, CDR2 SQIVND (reference sequence). V shed 8 bases, J shed 2 bases, and the junction held 5 bases outside the gene matches. DNA of the CDR3: TGTGCCAGTGGTACTAGCGGTACCTACGAGCAGTACTTC. It is translated as CASGTSGTYEQYF.

This clonotype was counted at least ten times. The V call is TRBV25-1, the J call TRBJ2-2; TRBD1 might be the D (6 bases). V lost 8 bases and J lost 4, with 17 bases in between. The length of the CDR3 is 15 residues. The germline gives CDR1 MGHDK, CDR2 SYGVNS. The CDR3 nucleotides read TGTGCCAGCCGACAATCAGGGGCAGGCACCGGGGAGCTGTTTTTT. Encoded protein: CASRQSGAGTGELFF.

This clonotype was seen a few times. The chain combines TRBV5-1 with TRBJ2-7; 9 positions agree with TRBD2. CDR1 and CDR2 (germline): SGHRS, YFSETQ. Germline trimming cut 1 base from V and 2 bases from J; bases unmatched to any gene: 7. There are 16 residues in the CDR3. CDR3 bases: TGCGCCAGCAGCTTGAGCCCCGGGACTAGCCCCTACGAGCAGTACTTC. Amino acids: CASSLSPGTSPYEQYF.

V and J are TRBV7-1 and TRBJ1-3, with D uncertain. TRBV7-1 is recorded as an ORF, its role being uncertain. V was clipped by 8 bases and J by 4 bases, with 9 bases between them. The CDR3 loop spans 12 amino acids. DNA of the CDR3: TGTGCCAGCCTGGGGTACGGAAACACCATATATTTT. Encoded protein: CASLGYGNTIYF.

J is TRBJ1-2 and V is TRBV9; 8 bases are a match to TRBD1. The germline V gene has CDR1 SGDLS and CDR2 YYNGEE. The CDR3 covers 14 residues. V shed 0 bases and J 7 bases; nucleotides not matched to a gene: 5. CDR3 bases: TGTGCCAGCAGCGTAGCACGGACAGGGACTGGCTACACCTTC. As protein: CASSVARTGTGYTF. Full variable domain (remainder filled in from reference TRBV9 and TRBJ1-2): DSGVTQTPKHLITATGQRVTLRCSPRSGDLSVYWYQQSLDQGLQFLIQYYNGEERAKGNILERFSAQQFPDLHSELNLSSLELGDSALYFCASSVARTGTGYTFGSGTRLTVV.

This chain connects TRBV2 to TRBJ1-1, with D uncertain. The CDR3 is made up of 13 amino acids. Trimming removed 7 bases from V and 1 base from J, with 10 bases in between. Per the germline V gene, CDR1 is SNHLY and CDR2 is FYNNEI. The CDR3 protein is CASKNTENTEAFF. The CDR3 DNA is TGTGCCAGCAAAAACACGGAGAACACTGAAGCTTTCTTT.

The rearrangement links TRBV7-7 to TRBJ2-7; unclear D gene. V dropped 7 bases and J dropped 3 bases, with 13 bases sitting between them. The V gene's germline CDR1 is SSHAT and CDR2 FNYEAQ (reference sequence). This CDR3 comprises 13 residues. The CDR3 reads CASNYDRFYEQYF. The CDR3 coding sequence is TGTGCCAGCAACTACGATCGCTTCTACGAGCAGTACTTC.

Ten or more counts support this clonotype. This rearrangement joins TRBV24-1 to TRBJ2-7; 7 positions match TRBD1. In germline, CDR1 is KGHDR, CDR2 SFDVKD. V shed 6 bases and J 4 bases; nucleotides not matched to a gene: 5. This CDR3 has 13 residues. The CDR3 DNA follows: TGTGCCACCAGTCCACGGGACAGATACGAGCAGTACTTC. The encoded protein is CATSPRDRYEQYF.

This clonotype was detected many times. The chain carries TRBV10-3 and TRBJ2-7; D not certain. V was pared by 7 bases and J by 1 base, with 11 bases between. The CDR3 has 13 residues. Germline V gene data show CDR1 as ENHRY and CDR2 as SYGVKD. DNA for the CDR3: TGTGCCATCACTAATGACCGATCCTACGAGCAGTACTTC. This sequence encodes CAITNDRSYEQYF.

This clonotype was recorded at least ten times. This rearrangement joins TRBV9 to TRBJ1-1; D perhaps matches TRBD1 (5 bases). Germline V gene sequence: CDR1 SGDLS, CDR2 YYNGEE. The CDR3 covers 12 residues. Trimming shortened V by 5 bases and J by 5 bases, and 10 bases separated the two germline ends. As DNA, the CDR3 is TGTGCCAGCAGTGTGGAGGGGACTGAAGCTTTCTTT. It is translated as CASSVEGTEAFF.

Ten or more counts support this clonotype. The rearrangement uses TRBV24-1 and TRBJ1-2; 8 bases are a match to TRBD1. Germline trimming cut 4 bases from V and 4 bases from J; bases unmatched to any gene: 1. The length of the CDR3 is 13 residues. Per germline, CDR1 KGHDR and CDR2 SFDVKD. CDR3 loop: CATSDDRGYGYTF. Here the CDR3 DNA reads TGTGCCACCAGTGACGACAGGGGCTATGGCTACACCTTC.

Turning to this clonotype: The final CDR3 position lacks the conserved phenylalanine or tryptophan, pointing to a likely read error. No DNA is shown, since the ends of the CDR3 on it are uncertain; the CDR3 is the one TCRdb lists. This rearrangement joins TRBV11-2 to TRBJ1-4. The CDR3 is made up of 9 amino acids, end residues included. The germline CDR1 and CDR2 sequences are SGHAT and FQNNGV. CDR3 protein: CASSLRGQV.

The chain is built from TRBV19 and TRBJ1-1; TRBD1 might be the D (5 bases). Per the germline V gene, CDR1 is LNHDA and CDR2 is SQIVND (reference sequence). The CDR3 runs 17 residues. V was clipped by 7 bases and J by 3 bases, with 24 bases between them. The CDR3 loop is CASTKRGRVGSDTEAFF. CDR3 in DNA: TGTGCCAGTACCAAACGGGGCAGGGTAGGGTCCGACACTGAAGCTTTCTTT.

This clonotype was recorded a few times. The chain joins TRBV20-1 to TRBJ2-5; the match to TRBD2 covers 9 bases. V lost 5 bases, J lost 5 bases, and 6 bases stayed unmatched. Per germline, CDR1 DFQATT and CDR2 SNEGSKA (reference sequence). The CDR3 consists of 13 residues. As DNA, the CDR3 is TGCAGTGCTTTAGCGGGAGAGGTTGAGACCCAGTACTTC. It specifies CSALAGEVETQYF.

This chain connects TRBV24-1 to TRBJ2-5; a possible D gene is TRBD1 (6 bases). Deletions cut 5 bases from V and 5 bases from J, with 11 bases between. This CDR3 contains 13 residues. Germline V lookup: CDR1 KGHDR, CDR2 SFDVKD. In nucleotides, the CDR3 is TGTGCCACCAGTGCAGGGGATGGGGAGACCCAGTACTTC. It codes for CATSAGDGETQYF.

Details on this clonotype: As the CDR3 is not closed by the conserved phenylalanine or tryptophan, this likely results from a read error. The DNA is left out, because the CDR3 cannot be placed on it with certainty; the CDR3 is given as TCRdb lists it. CDR3 loop: CATSRDWQ. This chain uses TRBV15 with TRBJ2-7. The CDR3 numbers 8 amino acids, ends counted. Germline V gene data show CDR1 as LNHNV and CDR2 as YYDKDF (reference sequence).

This clonotype appeared many times. The genes are TRBV2 and TRBJ2-2; no clear D. Trimming shortened V by 6 bases and J by 6 bases, and 5 bases separated the two germline ends. CDR1 SNHLY and CDR2 FYNNEI come from the germline V gene. The CDR3 contains 11 residues. The CDR3 loop is CASRGSGELFF. The DNA of the CDR3 is TGTGCCAGCAGAGGGTCCGGGGAGCTGTTTTTT. Based on the CDR3 plus reference TRBV2 and TRBJ2-2, the full variable domain is EPEVTQTPSHQVTQMGQEVILRCVPISNHLYFYWYRQILGQKVEFLVSFYNNEISEKSEIFDDQFSVERPDGSNFTLKIRSTKLEDSAMYFCASRGSGELFFGEGSRLTVL.

V is TRBV10-3 and J is TRBJ2-7; 7 bases agree with TRBD2. V gave up 8 bases and J gave up 6 bases; unmatched junction bases: 7. The CDR3 covers 12 residues. CDR1 is ENHRY, CDR2 SYGVKD, per germline. The DNA of the CDR3 is TGTGCCATCGCCTTGGGGGAGGGCGAGCAGTACTTC. This sequence encodes CAIALGEGEQYF.

The V gene is TRBV7-2, the J gene TRBJ2-7, with 10 bases aligning to TRBD1. V was pared by 5 bases and J by 1 base, with 5 bases of the junction left unmatched. The length of the CDR3 is 15 residues. CDR1 is SGHTA, CDR2 FQGNSA, per germline. The CDR3 DNA reads TGTGCCAGCAGCACAGGACAGGGGGGTTCCTACGAGCAGTACTTC. This codes for CASSTGQGGSYEQYF.

The V call is TRBV14, the J call TRBJ1-2, with D tentatively TRBD1 (6 bases). Germline V gene data show CDR1 as SGHDN and CDR2 as FVKESK. V lost 4 bases, J lost 5 bases, and 26 bases lay in between. The CDR3 length is 18 residues. The CDR3 region is CASSPKIGAGGLLYGYTF. DNA of the CDR3: TGTGCCAGCAGCCCCAAAATAGGAGCGGGGGGCTTATTGTATGGCTACACCTTC.

Many counts were recorded for this clonotype. The V gene is TRBV15, the J gene TRBJ1-4; D is unclear. V was cut by 0 bases and J by 8 bases, with 4 bases left in between. CDR1 is LNHNV, CDR2 YYDKDF, per germline (reference sequence). This CDR3 spans 12 amino acids. The CDR3 DNA sequence: TGTGCCACCAGCAGAGATCACGAAAAACTGTTTTTT. Protein product: CATSRDHEKLFF.